This entry lists 26 T cell receptor beta chains sequenced from one sample in a study of blood T cell repertoires in COVID-19. Generated by immunoSEQ multiplex PCR, the TCRdb table keeps only in-frame clones and is missing some. In the table there are tens of thousands of clones, approximately 84% of which are singletons. Material for sequencing was peripheral blood. Receptor source: a man in his sixties or seventies with COVID-19, enrolled during active disease.

The chain carries TRBV5-1 and TRBJ2-5, with 10 bases fitting TRBD1. J gave up 5 bases and V 5 bases, and 9 bases lay outside the gene matches. The CDR3 consists of 15 residues. In germline, CDR1 is SGHRS, CDR2 YFSETQ. CDR3 amino acids: CASSHPGQGMETQYF. CDR3 sequence (DNA): TGCGCCAGCAGTCACCCGGGACAGGGGATGGAGACCCAGTACTTC.

This clone was picked up one time. The chain employs TRBV7-2 and TRBJ2-4; 12 bases align to TRBD2. The ends lost 4 bases at V and 1 base at J; junction bases unmatched: 5. CDR1 is SGHTA and CDR2 is FQGNSA in the germline V gene. The CDR3 runs 17 residues. The DNA of the CDR3 is TGTGCCAGCAGCTCACTAGCGGGGGGCACGGCCAAAAACATTCAGTACTTC. Protein: CASSSLAGGTAKNIQYF.

The chain carries TRBV5-1 and TRBJ2-1, with TRBD2 identical over 14 bases. Per germline, CDR1 SGHRS and CDR2 YFSETQ. The CDR3 sequence is 17 residues long. V dropped 4 bases and J dropped 8; count of bases not matched to a gene: 11. The CDR3 sequence is CASSLGTSGGRWDEQFF. Here the CDR3 DNA reads TGCGCCAGCAGCCTCGGGACTAGCGGGGGCCGTTGGGATGAGCAGTTCTTC. Drawing the rest from reference TRBV5-1 and TRBJ2-1, the complete variable domain is KAGVTQTPRYLIKTRGQQVTLSCSPISGHRSVSWYQQTPGQGLQFLFEYFSETQRNKGNFPGRFSGRQFSNSRSEMNVSTLELGDSALYLCASSLGTSGGRWDEQFFGPGTRLTVL.

As for this clone: The sample holds other DNA sequences that translate to the same CDR3. The chain carries TRBV6-2 or TRBV6-3 and TRBJ2-2, with 14 positions matching TRBD2. The CDR3 has 15 residues. V lost 4 bases and J lost 6; bases outside the gene matches: 1. Germline CDR1 is MNHEY and CDR2 is SVGEGT. The CDR3 sequence is CASSLTSGGAGELFF. The CDR3 DNA follows: TGTGCCAGCAGTTTGACTAGCGGGGGGGCCGGGGAGCTGTTTTTT.

The chain employs TRBV18 and TRBJ2-4; the match to TRBD2 covers 8 bases. This CDR3 has 15 residues. V lost 1 base to trimming and J lost 6 bases; unmatched junction nucleotides: 5. Germline CDR1 is KGHSH and CDR2 is LQKENI. CDR3: CASSPQRGRGNIQYF. CDR3 in DNA: TGTGCCAGCTCACCACAGCGGGGGCGGGGAAACATTCAGTACTTC. Variable domain in full (rest from reference TRBV18 and TRBJ2-4): NAGVMQNPRHLVRRRGQEARLRCSPMKGHSHVYWYRQLPEEGLKFMVYLQKENIIDESGMPKERFSAEFPKEGPSILRIQQVVRGDSAAYFCASSPQRGRGNIQYFGAGTRLSVL.

J is TRBJ2-2 and V is TRBV9; no reliable D call. The CDR3 consists of 16 residues. Germline CDR1 and CDR2: SGDLS and YYNGEE. V gave up 4 bases and J gave up 4 bases, with 17 bases separating them. CDR3 sequence: CASSTRSRASTGELFF. The CDR3 DNA is TGTGCCAGCAGCACCCGGTCCCGAGCCTCCACCGGGGAGCTGTTTTTT.

V usage is TRBV12-3 or TRBV12-4 and J usage is TRBJ1-1; no clear D gene. This CDR3 has 13 amino acids. Between the trimmed V and J ends, which lost 1 base and 11 bases, there was a span of 14 bases. The CDR3 spells CASSLGARQNAFF. The CDR3 region has the DNA TGTGCCAGCAGTTTAGGGGCCCGGCAGAACGCTTTCTTT.

The J gene is TRBJ1-5, the V gene TRBV7-9; TRBD1 agrees at 10 bases. Trimming took 5 bases from V and 3 from J; bases not matched to a gene: 10. CDR3 length: 17 residues. CDR1 SEHNR and CDR2 FQNEAQ come from the germline V gene (reference sequence). In nucleotides, the CDR3 is TGTGCCAGCAGCCCAGACACCGGGACAGGGGACAATCAGCCCCAGCATTTT. It specifies CASSPDTGTGDNQPQHF.

V is TRBV4-2 and J is TRBJ1-2; 10 bases map to TRBD1. The V segment lost 0 bases and the J segment 4 bases; nucleotides outside the gene matches: 5. Germline CDR1 reads LGHNA; CDR2 reads YNFKEQ. The CDR3 is made up of 16 amino acids. CDR3 region: CASSQDRGTGVYGYTF. The CDR3 DNA is TGTGCCAGCAGCCAAGATCGCGGGACAGGGGTCTATGGCTACACCTTC.

This clone was observed once. V and J are TRBV10-3 and TRBJ1-6; a weak D match, TRBD1 (6 bases). V gave up 10 bases and J gave up 6 bases, with 16 bases separating them. CDR3 length: 14 amino acids. Germline CDR1 is ENHRY and CDR2 is SYGVKD. The CDR3 region is CATTPGQLNSPLHF. The CDR3 DNA reads as TGTGCCACTACTCCCGGACAGCTTAATTCACCCCTCCACTTT.

The chain recombines TRBV7-9 with TRBJ1-5, with no clear D. V was trimmed by 2 bases and J by 5 bases, leaving 7 bases between them. The CDR3 is made up of 13 amino acids. Germline CDR1 SEHNR, CDR2 FQNEAQ (reference sequence). The CDR3 protein is CASSLWRDQPQHF. The CDR3 nucleotides read TGTGCCAGCAGCTTATGGAGAGATCAGCCCCAGCATTTT.

The chain recombines TRBV5-1 with TRBJ1-4, with D maybe TRBD1 (6 bases). Trimming left V 3 bases short and J 8 bases short, with 14 bases between. The CDR3 spans 14 residues. Per germline, CDR1 SGHRS and CDR2 YFSETQ. CDR3 coding DNA: TGCGCCAGCAGCTCGCAGGGGAGGGAGGAAAAACTGTTTTTT. Protein sequence: CASSSQGREEKLFF.

This clone was picked up one time. The rearrangement uses TRBV5-1 and TRBJ2-7; possible D gene TRBD1, 5 bases. This CDR3 has 14 amino acids. V was clipped by 2 bases and J by 3 bases, with 12 bases between them. Germline CDR1 reads SGHRS; CDR2 reads YFSETQ. Written as DNA, the CDR3 is TGCGCCAGCAGCTTCCAGGGATTGTTCTACGAGCAGTACTTC. It specifies CASSFQGLFYEQYF.

This sequence joins TRBV4-1 and TRBJ1-4; no clear D gene. The V end was cut by 2 bases, the J end by 2 bases, with 9 bases between. CDR1 and CDR2 (germline): MGHRA, YSYEKL. This CDR3 contains 15 residues. CDR3 DNA: TGCGCCAGCAGCCAACCGGGAGGGACTAATGAAAAACTGTTTTTT. Its protein is CASSQPGGTNEKLFF.

The chain links TRBV7-3 to TRBJ1-3; 9 nucleotides agree with TRBD1. Trimming cost V 2 bases and J 0 bases; bases outside gene matches: 2. Germline CDR1 SGHTA, CDR2 FQGTGA. This CDR3 contains 16 residues. The CDR3 bases are TGTGCCAGCAGCTTAGGACAGGGGAACTCTGGAAACACCATATATTTT. Its protein is CASSLGQGNSGNTIYF.

The V call is TRBV4-2, the J call TRBJ1-2, with D possibly matching TRBD1 (5 bases). Germline CDR1 and CDR2: LGHNA and YNFKEQ. Trimming removed 0 bases from V and 7 bases from J, with 15 bases in between. This CDR3 is 15 amino acids long. The CDR3 DNA follows: TGTGCCAGCAGCCAAGAGGACGGCCTTAGGGGTGGCTACACCTTC. It translates to CASSQEDGLRGGYTF.

The chain joins TRBV7-8 to TRBJ2-3; no definite D call. Germline CDR1 SGHVS, CDR2 FQNEAQ. This CDR3 is built from 13 residues. V lost 1 base and J lost 2, with 4 bases in between. CDR3 protein: CASSLEYTDTQYF. For the CDR3, the DNA is TGTGCCAGCAGCTTAGAATACACAGATACGCAGTATTTT.

V and J are TRBV6-2 or TRBV6-3 and TRBJ1-5; 9 bases line up with TRBD1. This CDR3 has 16 residues. Germline-derived CDR1 and CDR2 are MNHEY and SVGEGT. V trimming: 5 bases; J trimming: 1 base; junction bases outside the gene matches: 6. The CDR3, as DNA: TGTGCCAGCAGTCTACAGGGGGCTTTGAGCAATCAGCCCCAGCATTTT. Translated, it gives CASSLQGALSNQPQHF.

The rearrangement links TRBV5-6 to TRBJ2-4, with a possible D match to TRBD2 (5 bases). V was clipped by 2 bases and J by 3 bases, with 6 bases between them. The germline CDR1 and CDR2 sequences are SGHDT and YYEEEE. The CDR3 sequence is 13 residues long. As DNA, the CDR3 is TGTGCCAGCAGCTTACTAGGCAAAAACATTCAGTACTTC. Protein sequence: CASSLLGKNIQYF.

CDR3 sequence reads: CASSFLQGGTEAFF. As DNA, the CDR3 is TGTGCCAGCAGTTTCTTACAGGGGGGGACTGAAGCTTTCTTT. The chain employs TRBV6-2 or TRBV6-3 and TRBJ1-1; 8 nucleotides align to TRBD1. Germline loops: CDR1 MNHEY, CDR2 SVGEGT. This CDR3 is built from 14 residues. V lost 4 bases, J lost 5 bases, and 6 bases stayed unmatched.

The chain combines TRBV5-5 with TRBJ2-7; TRBD2 matches at 8 bases. Germline V lookup: CDR1 SGHKS, CDR2 YYEKEE (reference sequence). The J segment lost 6 bases and the V segment lost 6 bases, leaving 8 bases of the junction unmatched. This CDR3 has 13 amino acids. In DNA, the CDR3 is TGTGCCAGCACATTCGGGCTAGCGGGCGAGCAGTACTTC. It is translated as CASTFGLAGEQYF.

CDR3 in DNA: TGTGCCAGCAGCCGCCCCGGGACTAGCGGGATAGATACGCAGTATTTT. It encodes CASSRPGTSGIDTQYF. This chain joins TRBV7-2 and TRBJ2-3; 13 nucleotides match TRBD2. This CDR3 comprises 16 residues. Germline trimming cut 5 bases from V and 5 bases from J; bases unmatched to any gene: 7. Germline CDR1 reads SGHTA; CDR2 reads FQGNSA.

J is TRBJ2-1 and V is TRBV5-1, with 7 bases fitting TRBD1. The CDR3 extends over 15 amino acids. Trimming at V came to 0 bases and at J to 3 bases, leaving 3 bases not matched to a gene. Looked up from germline, CDR1 is SGHRS and CDR2 is YFSETQ. The DNA of the CDR3 is TGCGCCAGCAGCTTGGGAGGGGGCCTCTACAATGAGCAGTTCTTC. The encoded protein is CASSLGGGLYNEQFF.

V is TRBV18 and J is TRBJ1-1; 7 nucleotides agree with TRBD1. Germline V gene lookup returns CDR1 KGHSH and CDR2 LQKENI. After removal of 5 bases from V and 3 bases from J, the junction contained 3 bases not matched to a gene. The CDR3 is made up of 13 amino acids. CDR3 DNA sequence: TGTGCCAGCTCAACCGGGACAGACACTGAAGCTTTCTTT. This sequence encodes CASSTGTDTEAFF.

This chain connects TRBV10-3 to TRBJ1-4; possibly TRBD1 for D (5 bases). This CDR3 has 14 residues. Germline lookup yields CDR1 ENHRY and CDR2 SYGVKD. Deletions cut 2 bases from V and 7 bases from J, with 11 bases between. The CDR3 DNA reads as TGTGCCATCAGTGAGAGGGGTGGAGTTGAAAAACTGTTTTTT. Its translation: CAISERGGVEKLFF.

In its sample, this clone was seen once. This rearrangement joins TRBV5-8 to TRBJ2-1; unclear D gene. CDR1 and CDR2 from the germline V gene are SGHTS and YDEGEE. This CDR3 contains 15 residues. Trimming pared 1 base from V and 8 bases from J, leaving 16 bases between. This CDR3 is CASSLKQHPFDEQFF. The CDR3 nucleotides read TGTGCCAGCAGCTTGAAACAGCACCCTTTCGATGAGCAGTTCTTC. The entire variable domain, with the rest obtained from reference TRBV5-8 and TRBJ2-1, is as follows: EAGVTQSPTHLIKTRGQQATLRCSPISGHTSVYWYQQALGLGLQFLLWYDEGEERNRGNFPPRFSGRQFPNYSSELNVNALELEDSALYLCASSLKQHPFDEQFFGPGTRLTVL.